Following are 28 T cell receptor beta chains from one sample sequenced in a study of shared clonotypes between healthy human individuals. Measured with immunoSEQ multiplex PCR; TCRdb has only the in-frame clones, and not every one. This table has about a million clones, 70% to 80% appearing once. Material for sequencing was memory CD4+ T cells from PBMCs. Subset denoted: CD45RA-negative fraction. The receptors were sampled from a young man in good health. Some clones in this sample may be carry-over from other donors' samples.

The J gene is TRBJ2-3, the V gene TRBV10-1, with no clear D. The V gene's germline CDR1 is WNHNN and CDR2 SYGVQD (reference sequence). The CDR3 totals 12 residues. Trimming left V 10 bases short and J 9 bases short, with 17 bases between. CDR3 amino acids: CATNLVPVTQYF. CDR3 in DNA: TGCGCCACCAATCTAGTGCCAGTGACGCAGTATTTT.

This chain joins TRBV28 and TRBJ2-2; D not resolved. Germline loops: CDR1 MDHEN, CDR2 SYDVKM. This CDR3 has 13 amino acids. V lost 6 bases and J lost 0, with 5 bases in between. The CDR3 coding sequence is TGTGCCAGCAGCTCGACGAACACCGGGGAGCTGTTTTTT. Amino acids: CASSSTNTGELFF.

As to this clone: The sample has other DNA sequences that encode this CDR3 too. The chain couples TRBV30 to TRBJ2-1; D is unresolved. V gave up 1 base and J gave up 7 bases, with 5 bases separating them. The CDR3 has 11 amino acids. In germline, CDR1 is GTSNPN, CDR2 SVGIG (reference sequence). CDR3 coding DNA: TGTGCCTGGAGTGAGTATAATGAGCAGTTCTTC. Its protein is CAWSEYNEQFF.

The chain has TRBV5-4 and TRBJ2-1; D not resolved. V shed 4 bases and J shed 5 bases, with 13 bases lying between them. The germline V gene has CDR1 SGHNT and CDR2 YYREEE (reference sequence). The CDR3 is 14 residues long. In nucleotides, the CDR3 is TGTGCCAGCAGCCCCGTGGGAAGGGACAATGAGCAGTTCTTC. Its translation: CASSPVGRDNEQFF.

The CDR3 DNA sequence: TGTGCCAGCAGCACAGCGGGAAAGTCCTACAATGAGCAGTTCTTC. Amino acid sequence: CASSTAGKSYNEQFF. The chain couples TRBV25-1 to TRBJ2-1; TRBD2 matches 7 bases. The J segment lost 1 base and the V segment lost 6 bases, leaving 6 bases of the junction unmatched. The CDR3 consists of 15 residues. Germline CDR1 and CDR2: MGHDK and SYGVNS. Drawing the rest from reference TRBV25-1 and TRBJ2-1, the complete variable domain is EADIYQTPRYLVIGTGKKITLECSQTMGHDKMYWYQQDPGMELHLIHYSYGVNSTEKGDLSSESTVSRIRTEHFPLTLESARPSHTSQYLCASSTAGKSYNEQFFGPGTRLTVL.

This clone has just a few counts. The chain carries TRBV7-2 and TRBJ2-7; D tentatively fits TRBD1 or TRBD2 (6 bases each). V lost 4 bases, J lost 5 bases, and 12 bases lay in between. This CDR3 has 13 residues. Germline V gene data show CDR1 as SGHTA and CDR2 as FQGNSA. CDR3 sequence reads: CASSSHREDEQYF. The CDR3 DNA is TGTGCCAGCAGCTCCCACAGGGAGGACGAGCAGTACTTC.

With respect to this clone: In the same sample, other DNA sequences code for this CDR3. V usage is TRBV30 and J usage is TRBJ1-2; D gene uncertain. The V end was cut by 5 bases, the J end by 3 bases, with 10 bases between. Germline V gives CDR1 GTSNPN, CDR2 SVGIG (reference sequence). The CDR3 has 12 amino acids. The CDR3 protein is CAWEATHYGYTF. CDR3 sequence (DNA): TGTGCCTGGGAGGCCACGCACTATGGCTACACCTTC.

The CDR3 DNA is TGTGCCAGCAGTTCTCTAGACAGTGTCAGCGGGGAGCTGTTTTTT. It codes for CASSSLDSVSGELFF. The chain is built from TRBV6-1 and TRBJ2-2; weak D call: TRBD1 (5 bases). This CDR3 has 15 amino acids. Germline lookup yields CDR1 MNHNS and CDR2 SASEGT. Trimming took off 5 bases at V and 7 bases at J, with 17 bases between the two ends.

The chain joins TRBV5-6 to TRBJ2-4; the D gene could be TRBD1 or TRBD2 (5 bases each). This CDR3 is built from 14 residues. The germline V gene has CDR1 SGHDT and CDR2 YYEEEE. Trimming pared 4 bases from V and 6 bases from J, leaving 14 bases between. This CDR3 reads CASSPRDRGNIQYF. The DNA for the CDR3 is TGTGCCAGCAGCCCAAGGGACCGAGGAAACATTCAGTACTTC.

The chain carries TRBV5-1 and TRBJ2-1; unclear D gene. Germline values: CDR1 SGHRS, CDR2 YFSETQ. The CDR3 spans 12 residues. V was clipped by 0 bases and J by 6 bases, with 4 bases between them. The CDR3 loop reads CASSLGLNEQFF. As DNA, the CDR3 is TGCGCCAGCAGCTTGGGCCTCAATGAGCAGTTCTTC.

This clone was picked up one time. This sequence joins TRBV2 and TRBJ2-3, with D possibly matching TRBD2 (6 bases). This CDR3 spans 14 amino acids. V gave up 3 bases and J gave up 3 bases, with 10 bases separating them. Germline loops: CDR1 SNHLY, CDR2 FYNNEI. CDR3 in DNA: TGTGCCAGCAGTGACGGACTACTAACAGATACGCAGTATTTT. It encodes CASSDGLLTDTQYF.

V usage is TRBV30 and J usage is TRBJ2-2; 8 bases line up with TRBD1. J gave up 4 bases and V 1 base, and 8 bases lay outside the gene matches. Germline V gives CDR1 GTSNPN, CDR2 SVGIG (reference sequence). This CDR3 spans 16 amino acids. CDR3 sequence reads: CAWSESPGQATGELFF. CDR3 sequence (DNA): TGTGCCTGGAGTGAGAGCCCGGGACAGGCCACCGGGGAGCTGTTTTTT.

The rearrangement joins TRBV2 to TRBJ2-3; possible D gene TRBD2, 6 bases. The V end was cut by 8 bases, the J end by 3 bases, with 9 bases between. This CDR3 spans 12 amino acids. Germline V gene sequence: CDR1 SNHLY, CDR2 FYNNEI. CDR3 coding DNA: TGTGCCAGCCGCGGGATGACAGATACGCAGTATTTT. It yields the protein CASRGMTDTQYF. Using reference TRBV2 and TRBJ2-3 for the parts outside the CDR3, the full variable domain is EPEVTQTPSHQVTQMGQEVILRCVPISNHLYFYWYRQILGQKVEFLVSFYNNEISEKSEIFDDQFSVERPDGSNFTLKIRSTKLEDSAMYFCASRGMTDTQYFGPGTRLTVL.

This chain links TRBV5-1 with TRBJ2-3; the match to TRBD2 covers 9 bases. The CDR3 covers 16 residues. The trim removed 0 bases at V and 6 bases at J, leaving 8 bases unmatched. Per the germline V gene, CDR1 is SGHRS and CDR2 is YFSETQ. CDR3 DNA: TGCGCCAGCAGCTTGGCGTTAGCGGGGGACCTGGATACGCAGTATTTT. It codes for CASSLALAGDLDTQYF.

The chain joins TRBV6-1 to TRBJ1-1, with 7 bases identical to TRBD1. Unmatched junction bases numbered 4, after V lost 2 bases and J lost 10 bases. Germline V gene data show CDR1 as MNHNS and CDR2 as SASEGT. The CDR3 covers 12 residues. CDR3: CASSEWNRGAFF. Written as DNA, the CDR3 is TGTGCCAGCAGTGAATGGAACAGGGGAGCTTTCTTT.

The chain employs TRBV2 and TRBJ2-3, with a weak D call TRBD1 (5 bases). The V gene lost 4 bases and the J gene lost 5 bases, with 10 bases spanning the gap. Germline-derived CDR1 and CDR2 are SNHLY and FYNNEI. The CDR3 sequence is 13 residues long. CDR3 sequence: CASSVWGRDTQYF. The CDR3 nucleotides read TGTGCCAGCAGTGTATGGGGCAGAGATACGCAGTATTTT.

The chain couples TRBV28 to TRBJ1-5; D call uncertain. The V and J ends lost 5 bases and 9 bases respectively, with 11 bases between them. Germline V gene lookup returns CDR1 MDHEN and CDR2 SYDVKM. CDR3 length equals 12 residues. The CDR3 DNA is TGTGCCAGCAGTAATAGACTGCTGCCCCAGCATTTT. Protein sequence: CASSNRLLPQHF.

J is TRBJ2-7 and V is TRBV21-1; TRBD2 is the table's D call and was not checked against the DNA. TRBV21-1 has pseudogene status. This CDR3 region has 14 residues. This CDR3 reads CASSKRDLSYEQYF. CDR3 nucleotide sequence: TGTGCCAGCAGCAAGAGAGACTTGTCCTACGAGCAGTACTTC.

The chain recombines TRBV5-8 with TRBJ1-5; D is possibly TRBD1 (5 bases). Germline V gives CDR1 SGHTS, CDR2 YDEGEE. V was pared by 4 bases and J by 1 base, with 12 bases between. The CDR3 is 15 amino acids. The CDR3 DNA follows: TGTGCCAGCAGCCGCCAGGGCATCAGCAATCAGCCCCAGCATTTT. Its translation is CASSRQGISNQPQHF.

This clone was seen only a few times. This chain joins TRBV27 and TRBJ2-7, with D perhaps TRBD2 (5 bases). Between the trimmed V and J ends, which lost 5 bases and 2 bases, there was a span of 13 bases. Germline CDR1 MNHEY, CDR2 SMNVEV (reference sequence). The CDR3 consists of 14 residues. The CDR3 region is CASSRSSAAYEQYF. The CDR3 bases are TGTGCCAGCAGTAGAAGTAGCGCGGCCTACGAGCAGTACTTC.

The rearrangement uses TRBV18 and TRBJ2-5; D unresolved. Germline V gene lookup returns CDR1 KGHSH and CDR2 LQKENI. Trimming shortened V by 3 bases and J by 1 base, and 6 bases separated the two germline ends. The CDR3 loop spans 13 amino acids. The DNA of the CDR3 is TGTGCCAGCTCACCTGTCCTCCAAGAGACCCAGTACTTC. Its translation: CASSPVLQETQYF.

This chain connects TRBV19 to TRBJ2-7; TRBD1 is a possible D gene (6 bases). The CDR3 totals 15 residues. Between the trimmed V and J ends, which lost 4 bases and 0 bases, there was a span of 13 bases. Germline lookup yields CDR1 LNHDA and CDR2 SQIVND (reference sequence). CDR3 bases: TGTGCCAGTAGTACCCTGACAGGAGCCTCCTACGAGCAGTACTTC. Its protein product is CASSTLTGASYEQYF.

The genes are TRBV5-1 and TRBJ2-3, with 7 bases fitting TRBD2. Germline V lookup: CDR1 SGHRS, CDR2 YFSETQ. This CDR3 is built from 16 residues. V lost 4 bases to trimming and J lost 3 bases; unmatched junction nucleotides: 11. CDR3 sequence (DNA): TGCGCCAGCAGCGGGGGACTACCTCAGCAAACAGATACGCAGTATTTT. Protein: CASSGGLPQQTDTQYF.

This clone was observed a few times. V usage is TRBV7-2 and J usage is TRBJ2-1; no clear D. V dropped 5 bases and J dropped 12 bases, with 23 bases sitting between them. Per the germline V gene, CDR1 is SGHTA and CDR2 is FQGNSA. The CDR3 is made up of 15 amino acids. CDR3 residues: CASSQPTASPMSQFF. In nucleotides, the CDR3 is TGTGCCAGCAGCCAACCGACTGCGTCTCCAATGTCGCAGTTCTTC.

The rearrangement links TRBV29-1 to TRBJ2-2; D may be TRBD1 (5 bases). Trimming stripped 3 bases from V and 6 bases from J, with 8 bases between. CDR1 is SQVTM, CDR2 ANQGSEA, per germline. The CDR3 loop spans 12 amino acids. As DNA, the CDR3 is TGCAGCGTTGAGCAGGGCCCCGGGGAGCTGTTTTTT. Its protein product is CSVEQGPGELFF.

The CDR3 here is CASSLAGNKIPYEQYF. The DNA of the CDR3 is TGTGCCAGCAGTTTAGCAGGAAATAAGATCCCCTACGAGCAGTACTTC. The V call is TRBV27, the J call TRBJ2-7, with D unclear. The V end lost 2 bases, the J end lost 2 bases, and 16 bases lay between the germline ends. There are 16 residues in the CDR3. The germline CDR1 and CDR2 sequences are MNHEY and SMNVEV (reference sequence).

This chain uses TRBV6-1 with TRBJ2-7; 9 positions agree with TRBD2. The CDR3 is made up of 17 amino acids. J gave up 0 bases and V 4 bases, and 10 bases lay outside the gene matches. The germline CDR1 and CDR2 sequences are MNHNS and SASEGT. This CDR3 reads CASSGRRTSASSYEQYF. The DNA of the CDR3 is TGTGCCAGCAGTGGAAGGAGGACTAGCGCCAGCTCCTACGAGCAGTACTTC.

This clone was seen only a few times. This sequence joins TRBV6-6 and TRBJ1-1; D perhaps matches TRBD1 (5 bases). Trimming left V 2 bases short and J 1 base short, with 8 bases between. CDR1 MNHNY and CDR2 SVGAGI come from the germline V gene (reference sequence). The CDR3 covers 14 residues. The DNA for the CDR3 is TGTGCCAGCAGTTACGTGGGACCGAACACTGAAGCTTTCTTT. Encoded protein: CASSYVGPNTEAFF.